Given below is one T cell receptor (beta chain) in context. The entry originates in a study of CD4 T cells in relation to SARS-CoV-2 and coronaviruses. Sequencing was performed with immunoSEQ multiplex PCR; in TCRdb, only in-frame clones are kept and a portion is missing. The table has approximately 50,000 clones, about 92% seen once; the top ten hold approximately 0.37%. Losses at the gene ends were 6 bases for V and 5 bases for J; bases not matched to a gene: 10. CDR1 is MDHEN, CDR2 SYDVKM, per germline. This CDR3 spans 16 amino acids. The chain links TRBV28 to TRBJ2-2, with TRBD1 matching 9 bases. The clonotype was recovered from an adult with COVID-19. Specimen: naive CD4+ T cells from PBMCs. The subset denotes: naive CD4+ T cells isolated by negative enrichment. The CDR3 protein is CASSLKQGAGTGELFF. In nucleotides, the CDR3 is TGTGCCAGCAGCCTGAAACAGGGGGCTGGGACCGGGGAGCTGTTTTTT.